This T cell receptor beta chain appears in the sequencing data of a study of blood T cell repertoires in COVID-19. Produced via immunoSEQ multiplex PCR; TCRdb's table is partial and in-frame only. The table records about 270,000 clones, about nine tenths of them present only once. Sequencing used peripheral blood. This clonotype originated in a man aged 60 to 75 who had recovered from COVID-19.

CDR3 sequence: CASSIARDRVWTGELFF. The DNA of the CDR3 is TGTGCCAGTAGTATAGCTCGGGACAGGGTATGGACCGGGGAGCTGTTTTTT. This chain joins TRBV19 and TRBJ2-2, with 9 bases identical to TRBD1. The CDR3 extends over 17 amino acids. Germline V gene lookup returns CDR1 LNHDA and CDR2 SQIVND (reference sequence). The ends lost 1 base at V and 5 bases at J; junction bases unmatched: 8.